This TCR beta chain appears in the sequencing data of a study of graft-versus-host responses after intestinal transplantation. Study information: All recipients were transplanted with multivisceral, liver-intestinal, or isolated intestinal grafts. Every recipient underwent anti-thymocyte globulin induction, then tacrolimus and steroids for roughly 3 years.

This clone was counted a single time. Its matching antigen is unknown. Study-level points and caveats: Graft-donor T cell macrochimerism in patients accompanied high graft-versus-host to host-versus-graft clonal ratios in allografts.

The protocol was immunoSEQ multiplex PCR, while the TCRdb copy is restricted to in-frame clones and leaves out a portion. The sample lists about 120,000 clones; around 95% were seen once. Sample: unstimulated CD8+ T cells sorted from spleen or lymph node cells, taken before intestinal transplant. This TCR came from a human donor who received an intestinal transplant.

The CDR3 region is CASSLVRGTEAFF. CDR3 sequence (DNA): TGTGCCAGCAGCTTGGTGAGAGGCACTGAAGCTTTCTTT. The chain combines TRBV5-6 with TRBJ1-1; D not resolved. This CDR3 is 13 amino acids long. Trimming left V 0 bases short and J 4 bases short, with 7 bases between. The germline V gene encodes CDR1 SGHDT and CDR2 YYEEEE. The variable domain in full, with the rest retrieved from reference TRBV5-6 and TRBJ1-1, is DAGVTQSPTHLIKTRGQQVTLRCSPKSGHDTVSWYQQALGQGPQFIFQYYEEEERQRGNFPDRFSGHQFPNYSSELNVNALLLGDSALYLCASSLVRGTEAFFGQGTRLTVV.